Listed below are T cell receptor beta chains from one sample, sequenced in a study of response to subunit inactivated influenza vaccine. TCRdb fed the RT-PCR reads into MiXCR, producing one record per CDR3 protein. The data show 490,000 or so distinct CDR3 sequences, with approximately 7.1% seen just once and 13% held by the top ten. This specimen was PBMCs from blood, taken less than 30 months after vaccination. Receptors were obtained from a man aged 50-75 years who received an inactivated influenza vaccine. CDR3s include the opening cysteine and the closing phenylalanine or tryptophan. Fields, in order: D gene, V gene, clone size, J gene, CDR3 protein, CDR3 DNA. The D gene is left open where the match is weak. Clone size, where shown, is once, few, many, or a class for clones that have expanded.

D: -; V: TRBV29-1; size: many; J: TRBJ2-1; CDR3: CSVEIGAGEQFF; DNA: TGCAGCGTTGAGATAGGGGCGGGTGAGCAGTTCTTC
D: TRBD1; V: TRBV12-3/TRBV12-4; size: few; J: TRBJ1-2; CDR3: CASSRDRGIGYTF; DNA: TGTGCCAGCAGCAGGGACAGGGGGATTGGCTACACCTTC
D: TRBD2; V: TRBV10-3; size: few; J: TRBJ2-4; CDR3: CAISDRAGGAKNIQYF; DNA: TGTGCCATCAGTGACCGTGCGGGAGGTGCCAAAAACATTCAGTACTTC
D: -; V: TRBV12-3/TRBV12-4; size: many; J: TRBJ2-7; CDR3: CASSPQGRYEQYF; DNA: TGTGCCAGCAGTCCACAGGGCCGATACGAGCAGTACTTC
D: -; V: TRBV15; size: -; J: TRBJ1-3; CDR3: CATSREGTSFGKTIYF; DNA: TGTGCCACCAGCAGAGAAGGAACGTCGTTTGGAAAGACCATATATTTT
D: TRBD1; V: TRBV6-2/TRBV6-3; size: few; J: TRBJ1-2; CDR3: CASSYRPTGRSNYGYTF; DNA: TGTGCCAGCAGTTACCGTCCGACAGGGAGATCAAACTATGGCTACACCTTC
D: TRBD2; V: TRBV7-2; size: few; J: TRBJ2-2; CDR3: CASSFQRGGRTGELFF; DNA: TGTGCCAGCAGCTTTCAGCGGGGGGGCCGTACCGGGGAGCTGTTTTTT
D: -; V: TRBV7-9; size: -; J: TRBJ2-7; CDR3: CASSLTGSFSYEQYF; DNA: TGTGCCAGCAGCCTAACCGGGTCCTTCTCCTACGAGCAGTACTTC
D: -; V: TRBV29-1; size: -; J: TRBJ2-3; CDR3: CSGLWQVTDTQYF; DNA: TGCAGCGGCCTTTGGCAGGTGACAGATACGCAGTATTTT
D: TRBD1; V: TRBV6-1; size: many; J: TRBJ2-1; CDR3: CAISEAQDRSSSYNEQFF; DNA: TGTGCCATCAGCGAAGCCCAGGACAGGTCTAGCTCCTACAATGAGCAGTTCTTC
D: -; V: TRBV11-2; size: -; J: TRBJ2-2; CDR3: CASSLFREAGELFF; DNA: TGTGCCAGCAGCTTATTTAGGGAGGCCGGGGAGCTGTTTTTT
D: TRBD2; V: TRBV5-1; size: few; J: TRBJ2-1; CDR3: CASNPGLAGSITYNEQFF; DNA: TGCGCCAGCAATCCGGGACTAGCGGGTTCTATTACCTACAATGAGCAGTTCTTC
D: -; V: TRBV6-2/TRBV6-3; size: -; J: TRBJ2-7; CDR3: CASSYGGDLYEQYF; DNA: TGTGCCAGCAGTTACGGTGGGGATCTCTACGAGCAGTACTTC
D: TRBD2; V: TRBV10-3; size: many; J: TRBJ2-3; CDR3: CAISFVASGADTQYF; DNA: TGTGCCATCAGCTTCGTTGCTAGCGGGGCAGATACGCAGTATTTT
D: -; V: TRBV7-3; size: many; J: TRBJ2-1; CDR3: CASSYGYAFEQFF; DNA: TGTGCCAGCAGCTACGGTTACGCTTTTGAGCAGTTCTTC
D: TRBD1; V: TRBV7-2; size: -; J: TRBJ1-5; CDR3: CASSAGQGSTGQPQHF; DNA: TGTGCCAGCAGCGCGGGACAGGGGTCGACCGGCCAGCCCCAGCATTTT
D: -; V: TRBV4-1; size: -; J: TRBJ1-2; CDR3: CASSQERGLGYGYTF; DNA: TGCGCCAGCAGCCAAGAGAGGGGACTAGGTTATGGCTACACCTTC
D: -; V: TRBV29-1; size: -; J: TRBJ1-2; CDR3: CSVLGVVDYGYTF; DNA: TGCAGCGTTTTGGGAGTGGTCGACTATGGCTACACCTTC
D: -; V: TRBV19; size: few; J: TRBJ1-5; CDR3: CASSIDPGYNQPQHF; DNA: TGTGCCAGTAGTATAGATCCAGGTTATAATCAGCCCCAGCATTTT
D: -; V: TRBV18; size: few; J: TRBJ2-3; CDR3: CASSRRSGEGTDTQYF; DNA: TGTGCCAGCTCACGAAGGTCGGGGGAAGGGACAGATACGCAGTATTTT
D: TRBD1; V: TRBV6-1; size: few; J: TRBJ1-2; CDR3: CATRTGGKDGYTF; DNA: TGTGCCACCCGGACAGGGGGCAAGGATGGCTACACCTTC
D: TRBD1; V: TRBV29-1; size: few; J: TRBJ2-3; CDR3: CSAREGATPDTQYF; DNA: TGCAGCGCCAGAGAGGGGGCAACCCCAGATACGCAGTATTTT
D: -; V: TRBV12-3/TRBV12-4; size: -; J: TRBJ1-1; CDR3: CASSMQPTNTEAFF; DNA: TGTGCCAGCAGCATGCAACCCACCAACACTGAAGCTTTCTTT
D: TRBD1; V: TRBV20-1; size: -; J: TRBJ2-5; CDR3: CSARGTGVQTQYF; DNA: TGCAGTGCTAGAGGGACAGGGGTACAGACCCAGTACTTC
D: TRBD2; V: TRBV5-5; size: many; J: TRBJ2-5; CDR3: CASSGFLAGVQETQYF; DNA: TGTGCCAGCAGCGGGTTCCTAGCGGGAGTCCAAGAGACCCAGTACTTC
D: -; V: TRBV24-1; size: few; J: TRBJ2-1; CDR3: CATSDWGQGAAVGRFF; DNA: -
D: -; V: TRBV6-5; size: few; J: TRBJ1-1; CDR3: CASSYSEGMNTEAFF; DNA: TGTGCCAGCAGTTACTCGGAAGGCATGAACACTGAAGCTTTCTTT
D: -; V: TRBV20-1; size: few; J: TRBJ2-2; CDR3: CSARDLGRGIPGELFF; DNA: TGCAGTGCTAGAGATCTCGGGCGGGGAATCCCCGGGGAGCTGTTTTTT
D: TRBD2; V: TRBV28; size: few; J: TRBJ2-1; CDR3: CASSPPGRSSGKWSSYNEQFF; DNA: TGTGCCAGCAGTCCCCCCGGTAGGTCTAGCGGGAAATGGAGCTCCTACAATGAGCAGTTCTTC
D: -; V: TRBV20-1; size: -; J: TRBJ2-1; CDR3: CSARDEGLTNEQFF; DNA: TGCAGTGCTAGAGATGAAGGTCTAACGAATGAGCAGTTCTTC
D: -; V: TRBV6-2/TRBV6-3; size: few; J: TRBJ2-5; CDR3: CASSYVSGRETQYF; DNA: TGTGCCAGCAGTTACGTATCCGGGAGAGAGACCCAGTACTTC
D: TRBD1; V: TRBV7-2; size: -; J: TRBJ2-7; CDR3: CASSSGQVSYEQYF; DNA: TGTGCCAGCAGCTCTGGACAGGTTTCCTACGAGCAGTACTTC